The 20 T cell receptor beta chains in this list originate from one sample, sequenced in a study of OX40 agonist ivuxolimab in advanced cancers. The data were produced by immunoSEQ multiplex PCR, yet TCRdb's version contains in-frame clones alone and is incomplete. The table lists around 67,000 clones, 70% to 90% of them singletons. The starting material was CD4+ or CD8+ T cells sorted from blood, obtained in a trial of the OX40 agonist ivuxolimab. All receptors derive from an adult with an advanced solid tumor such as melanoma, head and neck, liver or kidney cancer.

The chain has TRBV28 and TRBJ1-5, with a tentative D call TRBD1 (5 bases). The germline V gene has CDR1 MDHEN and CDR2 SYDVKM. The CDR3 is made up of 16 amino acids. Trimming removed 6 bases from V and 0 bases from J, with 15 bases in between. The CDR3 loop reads CASRLGTAYSNQPQHF. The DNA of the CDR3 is TGTGCCAGCAGACTCGGGACGGCTTATAGCAATCAGCCCCAGCATTTT.

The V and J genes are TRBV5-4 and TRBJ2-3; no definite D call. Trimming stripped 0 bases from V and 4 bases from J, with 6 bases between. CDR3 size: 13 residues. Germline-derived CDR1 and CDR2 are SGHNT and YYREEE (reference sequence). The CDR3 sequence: CASSLGGSDTQYF. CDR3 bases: TGTGCCAGCAGCTTGGGGGGTTCAGATACGCAGTATTTT.

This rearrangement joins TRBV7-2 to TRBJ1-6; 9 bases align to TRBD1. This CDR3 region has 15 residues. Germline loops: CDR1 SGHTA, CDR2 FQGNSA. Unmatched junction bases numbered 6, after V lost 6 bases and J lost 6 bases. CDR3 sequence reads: CASRGPGQGNSPLHF. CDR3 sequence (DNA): TGTGCCAGCAGGGGACCGGGACAGGGTAATTCACCCCTCCACTTT.

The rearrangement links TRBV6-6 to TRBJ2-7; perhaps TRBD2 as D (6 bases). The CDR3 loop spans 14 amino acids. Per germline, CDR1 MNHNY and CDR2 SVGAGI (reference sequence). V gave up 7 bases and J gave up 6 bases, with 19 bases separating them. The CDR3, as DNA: TGTGCCAGCATTCGGGGGACCCCACCGTCCGAGCAGTACTTC. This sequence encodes CASIRGTPPSEQYF.

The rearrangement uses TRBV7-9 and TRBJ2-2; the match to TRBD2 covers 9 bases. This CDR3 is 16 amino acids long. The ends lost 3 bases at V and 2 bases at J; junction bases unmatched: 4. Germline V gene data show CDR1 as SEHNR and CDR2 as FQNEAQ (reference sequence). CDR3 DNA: TGTGCCAGCAGCTTGAAGCGGGGGGAAAACACCGGGGAGCTGTTTTTT. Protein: CASSLKRGENTGELFF. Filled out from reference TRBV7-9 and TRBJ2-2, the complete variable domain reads DTGVSQNPRHKITKRGQNVTFRCDPISEHNRLYWYRQTLGQGPEFLTYFQNEAQLEKSRLLSDRFSAERPKGSFSTLEIQRTEQGDSAMYLCASSLKRGENTGELFFGEGSRLTVL.

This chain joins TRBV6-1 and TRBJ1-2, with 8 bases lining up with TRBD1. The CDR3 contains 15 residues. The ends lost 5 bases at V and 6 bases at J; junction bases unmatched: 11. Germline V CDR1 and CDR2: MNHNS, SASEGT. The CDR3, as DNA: TGTGCCAGCAGTCTACGGACAGGGTATAAGGATGGCTACACCTTC. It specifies CASSLRTGYKDGYTF.

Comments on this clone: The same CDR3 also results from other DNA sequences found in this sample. The CDR3 sequence: CASSLQGSGTDTQYF. Here the CDR3 DNA reads TGCGCCAGCAGCCTACAGGGTTCTGGGACAGATACGCAGTATTTT. This chain joins TRBV4-3 and TRBJ2-3; maybe TRBD1 (6 bases). CDR1 LGHNA and CDR2 YSLEER come from the germline V gene. V shed 4 bases and J shed 3 bases, with 14 bases lying between them. This CDR3 region has 15 residues.

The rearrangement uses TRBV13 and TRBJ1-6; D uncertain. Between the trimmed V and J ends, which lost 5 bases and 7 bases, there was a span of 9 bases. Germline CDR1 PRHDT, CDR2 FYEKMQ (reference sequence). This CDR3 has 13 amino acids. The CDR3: CASSPTPNSPLHF. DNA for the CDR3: TGTGCCAGCAGCCCTACCCCCAATTCACCCCTCCACTTT. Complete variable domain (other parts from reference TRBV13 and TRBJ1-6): AAGVIQSPRHLIKEKRETATLKCYPIPRHDTVYWYQQGPGQDPQFLISFYEKMQSDKGSIPDRFSAQQFSDYHSELNMSSLELGDSALYFCASSPTPNSPLHFGNGTRLTVT.

CDR3 loop: CARDTTNEKLFF. The CDR3 DNA reads TGTGCCAGGGACACAACTAATGAAAAACTGTTTTTT. This sequence joins TRBV7-9 and TRBJ1-4, with D perhaps TRBD1 (5 bases). V was shortened by 9 bases and J by 0 bases, with 5 bases between the two germline ends. CDR3 size: 12 residues. Germline CDR1 reads SEHNR; CDR2 reads FQNEAQ (reference sequence).

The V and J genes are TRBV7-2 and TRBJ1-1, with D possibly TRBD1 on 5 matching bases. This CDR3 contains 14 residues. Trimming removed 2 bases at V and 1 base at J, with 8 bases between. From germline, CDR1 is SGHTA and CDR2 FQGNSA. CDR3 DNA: TGTGCCAGCAGCTTACAGGGCGGGAACACTGAAGCTTTCTTT. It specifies CASSLQGGNTEAFF.

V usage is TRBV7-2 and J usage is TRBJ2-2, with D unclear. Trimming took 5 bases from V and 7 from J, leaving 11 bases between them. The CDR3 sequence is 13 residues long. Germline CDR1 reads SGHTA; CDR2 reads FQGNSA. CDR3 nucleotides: TGTGCCAGCAGCCTAGACTTGAACGGGGAGCTGTTTTTT. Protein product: CASSLDLNGELFF.

The CDR3 nucleotides read TGTGCCACCATGAGTGGGAGGGGGCCCTACGAGCAGTACTTC. Protein: CATMSGRGPYEQYF. This rearrangement joins TRBV2 to TRBJ2-7, with D perhaps assigned TRBD1 or TRBD2 (7 bases each). The CDR3 totals 14 residues. Germline V gene data show CDR1 as SNHLY and CDR2 as FYNNEI. The V end lost 10 bases, the J end lost 2 bases, and 18 bases lay between the germline ends.

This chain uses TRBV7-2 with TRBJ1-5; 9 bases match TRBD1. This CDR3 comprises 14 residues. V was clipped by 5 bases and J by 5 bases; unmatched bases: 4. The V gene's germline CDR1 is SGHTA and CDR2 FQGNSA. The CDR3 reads CASSHRGQDQPQHF. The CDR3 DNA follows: TGTGCCAGCAGCCACAGGGGGCAGGATCAGCCCCAGCATTTT.

The CDR3, as DNA: TGTGCCAGCTCACCATTTTCTGAGGGAGAGACCCAGTACTTC. Amino acid sequence: CASSPFSEGETQYF. The chain has TRBV18 and TRBJ2-5; tentatively, D is TRBD2 (5 bases). Trimming left V 2 bases short and J 4 bases short, with 11 bases between. The CDR3 sequence is 14 residues long. CDR1 and CDR2 (germline): KGHSH, LQKENI.

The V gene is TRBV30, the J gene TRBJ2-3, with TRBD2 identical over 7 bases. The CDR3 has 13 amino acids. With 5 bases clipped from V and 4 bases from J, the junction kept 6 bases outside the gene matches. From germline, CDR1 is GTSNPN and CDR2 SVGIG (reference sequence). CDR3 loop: CAWEAGEADTQYF. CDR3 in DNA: TGTGCCTGGGAGGCGGGGGAGGCAGATACGCAGTATTTT.

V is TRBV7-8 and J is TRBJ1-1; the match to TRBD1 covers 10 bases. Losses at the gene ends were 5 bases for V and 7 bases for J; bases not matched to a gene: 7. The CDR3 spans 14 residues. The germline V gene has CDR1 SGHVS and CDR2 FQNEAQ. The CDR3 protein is CASSQGQGRNEAFF. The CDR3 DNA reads TGTGCCAGCAGCCAGGGACAGGGGCGGAATGAAGCTTTCTTT.

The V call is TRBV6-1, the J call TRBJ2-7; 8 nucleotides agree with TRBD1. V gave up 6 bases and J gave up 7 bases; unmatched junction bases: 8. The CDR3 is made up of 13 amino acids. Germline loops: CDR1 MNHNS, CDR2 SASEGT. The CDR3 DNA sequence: TGTGCCAGCAGCCGGACAGGGCCCCTGGAGCAGTACTTC. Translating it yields CASSRTGPLEQYF.

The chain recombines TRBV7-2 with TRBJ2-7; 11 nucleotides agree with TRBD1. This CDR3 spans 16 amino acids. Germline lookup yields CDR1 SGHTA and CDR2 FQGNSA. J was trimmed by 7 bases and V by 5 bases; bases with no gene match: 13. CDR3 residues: CASSARTGGSWGEQYF. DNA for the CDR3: TGTGCCAGCAGCGCCCGGACAGGGGGCTCCTGGGGAGAGCAGTACTTC.

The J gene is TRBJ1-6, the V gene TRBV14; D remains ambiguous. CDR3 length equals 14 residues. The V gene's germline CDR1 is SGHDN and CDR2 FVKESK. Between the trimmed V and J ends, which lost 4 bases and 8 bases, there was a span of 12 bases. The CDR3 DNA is TGTGCCAGCAGCCCCGGCCGTACGTATTCACCCCTCCACTTT. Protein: CASSPGRTYSPLHF.

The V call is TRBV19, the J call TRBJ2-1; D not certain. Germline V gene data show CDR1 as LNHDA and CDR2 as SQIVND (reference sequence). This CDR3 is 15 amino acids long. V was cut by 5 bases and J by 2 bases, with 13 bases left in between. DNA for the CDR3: TGTGCCAGTAGTGATAGGGCTGCCGCCTACAATGAGCAGTTCTTC. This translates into CASSDRAAAYNEQFF.